This T cell receptor beta chain appears in the sequencing data of a study of shared clonotypes between healthy human individuals (TCRdb year 2020). Turning to the overall study: The cohort included three men and two women between 18 and 49 years of age. For each donor, CD4 naive and CD4 memory were each run on three plates, CD8 naive on two plates, and CD8 memory on one plate. To estimate repertoire size and how much clonotypes are shared between individuals, the study performed deep sequencing of blood TCR repertoires from roughly five healthy adults. To increase sequencing depth and limit assay-specific biases, TCR repertoire library preparation and sequencing were carried out by different laboratories using diverse techniques. Each donor's leukapheresis produced roughly between roughly 0.85 and 9.5 billion PBMCs.

CD8 naive samples were obtained by positive selection for CCR7 among CD45RO-negative cells, yielding a CD45RA+CCR7+ population from which TemRA cells were excluded. The donors were healthy, HIV-negative adults with no recently reported acute infections or vaccinations. Every donor was a Caucasian adult residing in Nashville, Tennessee, USA. Blood was collected by leukapheresis, and PBMCs were isolated by Ficoll-Histopaque density gradient centrifugation and then cryopreserved in liquid nitrogen vapor phase. Analytical flow cytometry was used to check the purity and quantity of every magnetically sorted T cell population. Genomic DNA was isolated from each sorted fraction and quantified by UV absorbance on a Nanodrop 2000c. As regards this clone: The specificity of this receptor is unknown. Base qualities are missing; no much larger clone stands one base away.

Using the deep immunoSEQ assay, multiplex PCR amplified TCR CDR3 regions from genomic DNA. Extracted genomic DNA from each cell subset was spread evenly across all wells of several immunoSEQ 96-well plates, with each plate serving as a replicate. For sorted subsets, approximately 210 ng genomic DNA, equal to 30,000 or so T cell genomes, was loaded into each replicate PCR. Purified libraries were quantified with a Qubit 3.0 fluorometer, sized on a Bioanalyzer 2100, and re-quantified with the KAPA Library Quantification kit. A separate single-read 150-cycle Illumina NextSeq 550 flow cell was used to sequence each immunoSEQ 96-well plate. The paper's data handling went like this. Because the immunoSEQ output included only junctional sequences and no quality scores, the filtering could not be the same as the filtering used for full-length reads. Sequences were annotated with PyIR, a Python wrapper for IgBLAST v1.9, using IMGT germline references to assign V/J genes and CDR3. Reads were filtered out if the reads had weak V/J assignments (E-value above 1e-6), no CDR3, stop codons, out-of-frame junctions, or ambiguous translated residues. V3J clonotypes were defined by identical inferred V gene, J gene, and CDR3 amino acid sequence. Percentage overlap between repertoires was calculated by dividing the number of shared unique clonotypes by the size of the smaller repertoire. RTK rarefaction, the Chao1 estimator, and Recon v2.1 estimates of unobserved clonotypes were used to assess repertoire richness. Generation probabilities for all TCRbeta clonotypes obtained by the gDNA method from four donors were computed using OLGA. TCRdb took this table from immuneACCESS and kept in-frame rearrangements with V and J called. Such tables lack part of the clones; where checked against another copy, unresolved V genes explain under half of the gap, and the rest is unexplained. The V and J calls and the clone size are those of that table, but D and trimming were determined from the DNA. This sample is represented by over 2,000,000 clones; over 85% of them were singletons. Approximately 1.6% of the sample is taken by the ten largest.

CDR3 length: 18 amino acids, cysteine to phenylalanine. CDR3 DNA is the only sequence kept; it has 54 bases, read in frame from the first base. For CDR1 and CDR2, the germline V gene lists SGHNT and YENEEA. Here V drops 2 bases and J drops 9 bases, and the junction holds 16 bases not matched to any gene. On the study overall, not on this receptor specifically: Compared with non-shared clonotypes, the clonotypes found in all four sorted-subset donors had higher generation probabilities. Incomplete sequencing was indicated by rarefaction of sorted-subset datasets, despite the large sequencing depth. Pairwise subsampling indicated that sequencing depth was expected to affect the degree of clonotype sharing among donors. Sampling was restricted to blood, and TCR repertoires in tissue are likely to differ from TCR repertoires in blood. Larger estimated clonotype richness was generally found for naive subsets than for memory subsets. The small number of donors limited the genetic and exposure-history diversity represented. When several donors were compared, the shared fraction of clonotypes was 5% to 6.5% for naive CD4, less than 4% for naive CD8, more than 2% for memory CD4, and 0.4% for memory CD8.

This chain joins TRBV11-3 to TRBJ2-1; 10 nucleotides in the junction match TRBD2. This TCR was recovered from a man between 18 and 29 years old in good health. Some clones in this sample may be carry-over from other donors' samples. The sample consisted of naive CD8+ T cells from PBMCs. The meaning of the sample's cell subset or site label: CD45RA+CCR7+. The nucleotides read TGTGCCAGCAGCTTAATGGGACTAGCGCGGTTCGGAGGCGGTGAGCAGTTCTTC. This sequence encodes CASSLMGLARFGGGEQFF. The CDR3, completed at both ends by the reference TRBV11-3 and TRBJ2-1 genes, gives the full variable domain EAGVVQSPRYKIIEKKQPVAFWCNPISGHNTLYWYLQNLGQGPELLIRYENEEAVDDSQLPKDRFSAERLKGVDSTLKIQPAELGDSAVYLCASSLMGLARFGGGEQFFGPGTRLTVL.